Ten or more counts support the clone carrying this T cell receptor (beta chain). As yet, its antigen is unknown. Looked up from germline, CDR1 is SGHDT and CDR2 is YYEEEE. This CDR3 is 12 amino acids long. Trimming stripped 2 bases from V and 3 bases from J, with 4 bases between. The making of cDNA relied on 5'RACE with 10-nucleotide random UMIs. Via MiXCR, TCRdb re-called the 5' RACE reads, giving one row per CDR3 protein. The sample holds 53,000 or so distinct CDR3 sequences, about 12% seen once. These data belong to a study of neurological immune-mediated disorders. Study-wide results and caveats: Across subjects, no CDR3 amino acid sequence appeared in expanded clones of more than one subject, a finding that suggested private repertoires in all groups. The study found the most TCR clonal expansion in HTLV-1-associated myelopathy and the least in multiple sclerosis, below healthy controls.

The rearrangement joins TRBV5-6 to TRBJ2-3; no reliable D call. Sequenced sample: PBMCs. The origin of this receptor is a woman in her fifties or sixties with HTLV-1-associated myelopathy (HAM/TSP). DNA for the CDR3: TGTGCCAGCAGCTTCTCAACAGATACGCAGTATTTT. Its protein is CASSFSTDTQYF.